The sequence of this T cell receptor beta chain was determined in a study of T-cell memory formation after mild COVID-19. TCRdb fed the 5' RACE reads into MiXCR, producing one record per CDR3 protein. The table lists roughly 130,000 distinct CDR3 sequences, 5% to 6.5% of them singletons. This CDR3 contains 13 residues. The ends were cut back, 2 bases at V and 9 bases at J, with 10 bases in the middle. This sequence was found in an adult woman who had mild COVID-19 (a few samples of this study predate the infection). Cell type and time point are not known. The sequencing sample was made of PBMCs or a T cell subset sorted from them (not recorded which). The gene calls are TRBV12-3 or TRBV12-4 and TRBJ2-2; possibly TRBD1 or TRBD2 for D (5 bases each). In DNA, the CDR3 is TGTGCCAGCAGTTTATCTGGGGGAAGGGAGCTGTTTTTT. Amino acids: CASSLSGGRELFF.